This passage covers 24 T cell receptor beta chains from one sample sequenced in a study of OX40 agonist ivuxolimab in advanced cancers. TCRdb keeps only in-frame clones here, not all; method: immunoSEQ multiplex PCR. This sample has tens of thousands of clones; about 88% occur once, and the top ten carry approximately 0.3%. The sample in question was CD4+ or CD8+ T cells sorted from blood, obtained in a trial of the OX40 agonist ivuxolimab. These receptors were collected from an adult with an advanced solid tumor such as melanoma, head and neck, liver or kidney cancer.

The chain has TRBV10-3 and TRBJ2-1, with 8 bases lining up with TRBD2. The CDR3 extends over 15 amino acids. The V gene's germline CDR1 is ENHRY and CDR2 SYGVKD. The V segment lost 6 bases and the J segment 5 bases; nucleotides outside the gene matches: 9. The CDR3 coding sequence is TGTGCCATCAGGGGAGCCAGCGGGGGAAACAATGAGCAGTTCTTC. Translating it yields CAIRGASGGNNEQFF.

The chain employs TRBV6-5 and TRBJ2-1; D gene unclear. Germline CDR1 and CDR2: MNHEY and SVGAGI. The CDR3 length is 11 residues. Trimming cost V 5 bases and J 8 bases, with 7 bases left between them. The CDR3 spells CASSANHEQFF. In nucleotides, the CDR3 is TGTGCCAGCAGTGCTAATCATGAGCAGTTCTTC.

The rearrangement links TRBV30 to TRBJ1-2; the match to TRBD1 covers 8 bases. The CDR3 contains 14 residues. V gave up 5 bases and J gave up 5 bases; unmatched junction bases: 10. CDR1 is GTSNPN, CDR2 SVGIG, per germline (reference sequence). This chain's CDR3 is CAWAKGRGPYGYTF. Written as DNA, the CDR3 is TGTGCCTGGGCTAAGGGCAGGGGGCCATATGGCTACACCTTC. Based on the CDR3 plus reference TRBV30 and TRBJ1-2, the full variable domain is SQTIHQWPATLVQPVGSPLSLECTVEGTSNPNLYWYRQAAGRGLQLLFYSVGIGQISSEVPQNLSASRPQDRQFILSSKKLLLSDSGFYLCAWAKGRGPYGYTFGSGTRLTVV.

This chain uses TRBV6-1 with TRBJ1-2, with D unresolved. The V gene lost 8 bases and the J gene lost 5 bases, with 9 bases spanning the gap. There are 11 residues in the CDR3. Per the germline V gene, CDR1 is MNHNS and CDR2 is SASEGT. The CDR3 DNA follows: TGTGCCAGCCCTAATCGGTATGGCTACACCTTC. Its protein product is CASPNRYGYTF.

This clone occurred a few times. Other nucleotide sequences in the sample specify the same CDR3. This sequence joins TRBV5-1 and TRBJ2-3, with D unclear. V was cut by 2 bases and J by 6 bases, with 19 bases left in between. This CDR3 contains 16 residues. Germline CDR1 reads SGHRS; CDR2 reads YFSETQ. This chain's CDR3 is CASSLGSSGFRDTQYF. The CDR3, as DNA: TGCGCCAGCAGCTTAGGTTCCTCCGGGTTTAGGGATACGCAGTATTTT.

This chain connects TRBV29-1 to TRBJ2-1; possible D gene TRBD2, 5 bases. This CDR3 comprises 15 residues. Trimming took off 2 bases at V and 7 bases at J, with 18 bases between the two ends. In germline, CDR1 is SQVTM, CDR2 ANQGSEA. The CDR3 is CSVETGNGGRNEQFF. As DNA, the CDR3 is TGCAGCGTTGAAACTGGTAATGGCGGGCGTAATGAGCAGTTCTTC.

This sequence joins TRBV10-2 and TRBJ1-2, with 9 bases lining up with TRBD1. The CDR3 length is 13 residues. The germline gives CDR1 WSHSY, CDR2 SAAADI. V dropped 7 bases and J dropped 6; count of bases not matched to a gene: 6. CDR3 amino acids: CASKDRGNDGYTF. The CDR3 DNA reads as TGCGCCAGCAAGGACAGGGGAAATGATGGCTACACCTTC.

V gene TRBV25-1 combines with J gene TRBJ1-2, with D perhaps matching TRBD1 (5 bases). This CDR3 has 13 amino acids. With 6 bases removed from V and 5 bases from J, the gap between germline ends came to 13 bases. Per germline, CDR1 MGHDK and CDR2 SYGVNS. The CDR3 loop is CASSQGFLYGYTF. The CDR3 DNA reads TGTGCCAGCAGCCAGGGATTCCTTTATGGCTACACCTTC.

The sample holds a few counts of this clone. V usage is TRBV30 and J usage is TRBJ1-2; D is unresolved. The CDR3 sequence is 16 residues long. CDR1 and CDR2 from the germline V gene are GTSNPN and SVGIG (reference sequence). Trimming cost V 0 bases and J 0 bases, with 14 bases left between them. As DNA, the CDR3 is TGTGCCTGGAGTGTAATGGCCCGATCAACTAACTATGGCTACACCTTC. Protein product: CAWSVMARSTNYGYTF. The variable domain in full, completed from reference TRBV30 and TRBJ1-2, reads SQTIHQWPATLVQPVGSPLSLECTVEGTSNPNLYWYRQAAGRGLQLLFYSVGIGQISSEVPQNLSASRPQDRQFILSSKKLLLSDSGFYLCAWSVMARSTNYGYTFGSGTRLTVV.

The chain has TRBV5-6 and TRBJ1-2; TRBD1 matches 7 bases. The CDR3 extends over 12 amino acids. Unmatched junction bases numbered 3, after V lost 4 bases and J lost 6 bases. Germline CDR1 is SGHDT and CDR2 is YYEEEE. The CDR3 region is CASSLTGNGYTF. Here the CDR3 DNA reads TGTGCCAGCAGCCTGACAGGGAATGGCTACACCTTC.

This chain connects TRBV5-1 to TRBJ1-6; TRBD1 is a possible D gene (6 bases). The CDR3 is 15 residues long. Between the trimmed V and J ends, which lost 4 bases and 7 bases, there was a span of 15 bases. The germline gives CDR1 SGHRS, CDR2 YFSETQ. The DNA for the CDR3 is TGCGCCAGCAGCCTAGACAGGACTATGAATTCACCCCTCCACTTT. It specifies CASSLDRTMNSPLHF.

The gene calls are TRBV19 and TRBJ1-1; 9 bases map to TRBD1. The germline V gene encodes CDR1 LNHDA and CDR2 SQIVND (reference sequence). The CDR3 covers 13 residues. V shed 6 bases and J 7 bases; nucleotides not matched to a gene: 6. The CDR3 nucleotides are TGTGCCAGTAGCAGCACGACAGGGGGTGAAGCTTTCTTT. Translated, it gives CASSSTTGGEAFF.

This chain links TRBV5-4 with TRBJ2-7; D gene uncertain. Trimming removed 4 bases from V and 2 bases from J, with 19 bases in between. CDR3 length: 16 amino acids. In germline, CDR1 is SGHNT, CDR2 YYREEE (reference sequence). This CDR3 reads CASSLDPTMFPYEQYF. CDR3 coding DNA: TGTGCCAGCAGCCTCGATCCAACTATGTTCCCCTACGAGCAGTACTTC.

This chain uses TRBV2 with TRBJ2-7; TRBD2 might be the D (7 bases). V was clipped by 6 bases and J by 5 bases, with 23 bases between them. The CDR3 loop spans 16 amino acids. From germline, CDR1 is SNHLY and CDR2 FYNNEI. The CDR3 bases are TGTGCCAGCAGCAATCCGGCGAGTGGGGGGGGGCACGAGCAGTACTTC. Protein product: CASSNPASGGGHEQYF.

The V call is TRBV6-4, the J call TRBJ2-2, with TRBD1 matching 10 bases. V was pared by 5 bases and J by 4 bases, with 1 base of the junction left unmatched. Germline V lookup: CDR1 MRHNA, CDR2 SNTAGT. The CDR3 covers 14 residues. CDR3 DNA sequence: TGTGCCAGCAGTCGGACAGGGGGCACCGGGGAGCTGTTTTTT. This sequence encodes CASSRTGGTGELFF.

The chain joins TRBV7-9 to TRBJ1-3, with D possibly being TRBD1 (6 bases). The germline V gene encodes CDR1 SEHNR and CDR2 FQNEAQ (reference sequence). V was shortened by 7 bases and J by 2 bases, with 9 bases between the two germline ends. The CDR3 loop spans 13 amino acids. The CDR3 region has the DNA TGTGCCAGCATCCAGGGGACTGGAAACACCATATATTTT. It encodes CASIQGTGNTIYF.

This clone was detected once. The chain couples TRBV5-4 to TRBJ2-7; D is tentatively TRBD1 or TRBD2 (6 bases each). This CDR3 is 13 amino acids long. V was clipped by 4 bases and J by 5 bases, with 13 bases between them. In germline, CDR1 is SGHNT, CDR2 YYREEE (reference sequence). The CDR3 is CASSGGLPDEQYF. CDR3 DNA sequence: TGTGCCAGCAGCGGGGGGCTCCCTGACGAGCAGTACTTC.

The chain links TRBV2 to TRBJ1-1; D is uncertain. Germline V CDR1 and CDR2: SNHLY, FYNNEI. The CDR3 spans 14 residues. V lost 7 bases to trimming and J lost 1 base, with 13 bases between them. In DNA form, the CDR3 reads TGTGCCAGCAAGTACGGGTCGACGAACACTGAAGCTTTCTTT. Encoded protein: CASKYGSTNTEAFF.

This clone was counted a few times. The chain carries TRBV15 and TRBJ2-5; a weak D match, TRBD2 (5 bases). Germline loops: CDR1 LNHNV, CDR2 YYDKDF (reference sequence). Trimming stripped 0 bases from V and 1 base from J, with 12 bases between. The CDR3 is 16 amino acids. This chain's CDR3 is CATSRDKAAAQETQYF. CDR3 coding DNA: TGTGCCACCAGCAGAGACAAAGCGGCGGCCCAAGAGACCCAGTACTTC.

V and J are TRBV7-3 and TRBJ2-7; D remains unclear. CDR3 length: 15 amino acids. In germline, CDR1 is SGHTA, CDR2 FQGTGA. The V end was cut by 3 bases, the J end by 0 bases, with 12 bases between. In DNA, the CDR3 is TGTGCCAGCAGCTTTGCCCCCGCGAGCTCCTACGAGCAGTACTTC. Protein product: CASSFAPASSYEQYF.

The chain links TRBV30 to TRBJ2-7; D uncertain. The V end lost 4 bases, the J end lost 0 bases, and 10 bases lay between the germline ends. This CDR3 comprises 13 residues. Per germline, CDR1 GTSNPN and CDR2 SVGIG (reference sequence). The CDR3 coding sequence is TGTGCCTGGACGGTACTTAGCTCCTACGAGCAGTACTTC. Translation: CAWTVLSSYEQYF.

This clone was counted a single time. Germline is not matched at one junction end, which may reflect a read error. The chain combines TRBV5-1 with TRBJ2-1; D ambiguous. The CDR3 runs to 13 residues. CDR1 is SGHRS, CDR2 YFSETQ, per germline. The CDR3 DNA sequence: TGCACCAGCAGCTTGAGTCCCGGAGATGAGCAGTTCTTC. This encodes CTSSLSPGDEQFF. The variable domain in full, completed from reference TRBV5-1 and TRBJ2-1, reads KAGVTQTPRYLIKTRGQQVTLSCSPISGHRSVSWYQQTPGQGLQFLFEYFSETQRNKGNFPGRFSGRQFSNSRSEMNVSTLELGDSALYLCTSSLSPGDEQFFGPGTRLTVL.

The rearrangement uses TRBV27 and TRBJ2-3, with D uncertain. The CDR3 sequence is 14 residues long. Looked up from germline, CDR1 is MNHEY and CDR2 is SMNVEV (reference sequence). With 3 bases removed from V and 0 bases from J, the gap between germline ends came to 7 bases. This CDR3 is CASSFLRSTDTQYF. The CDR3 DNA reads TGTGCCAGCAGTTTCCTCCGGAGCACAGATACGCAGTATTTT.

The chain employs TRBV5-4 and TRBJ1-2, with D possibly matching TRBD1 (5 bases). CDR1 is SGHNT and CDR2 is YYREEE in the germline V gene (reference sequence). V lost 0 bases, J lost 6 bases, and 9 bases lay in between. CDR3 size: 13 residues. The CDR3 region is CASSLAGGNGYTF. CDR3 bases: TGTGCCAGCAGCTTGGCGGGGGGGAATGGCTACACCTTC. Combining the CDR3 with reference TRBV5-4 and TRBJ1-2 gives the whole variable domain ETGVTQSPTHLIKTRGQQVTLRCSSQSGHNTVSWYQQALGQGPQFIFQYYREEENGRGNFPPRFSGLQFPNYSSELNVNALELDDSALYLCASSLAGGNGYTFGSGTRLTVV.